Listed below are T cell receptor beta chains from one sample, sequenced in a study of OX40 agonist ivuxolimab in advanced cancers. Sequencing used immunoSEQ multiplex PCR; TCRdb keeps in-frame clones, though not all of them. The sample holds 70,000 to 80,000 clones; approximately 94% are singletons and the top ten take 15% to 18%. Here the sequenced sample was CD4+ or CD8+ T cells sorted from blood, taken in a trial of the OX40 agonist ivuxolimab. These receptors all come from an adult with an advanced solid tumor such as melanoma, head and neck, liver or kidney cancer. CDR3s include the opening cysteine and the closing phenylalanine or tryptophan. The D gene is left open where the match is weak. Clone sizes are given selectively: once, few, many, or a class where the clone is expanded.

abundance: NA
v_gene: TRBV19
d_gene: NA
len: 16
j_gene: TRBJ1-1
CDR3nt: TGTGCCAGTAGTATAGAACCGGGACACATGAACACTGAAGCTTTCTTT
CDR3aa: CASSIEPGHMNTEAFF

abundance: once
v_gene: TRBV27
d_gene: NA
len: 13
j_gene: TRBJ1-5
CDR3nt: TGTGCCAGCAGTTTAGGCCGTTATCAGCCCCAGCATTTT
CDR3aa: CASSLGRYQPQHF

abundance: NA
v_gene: TRBV5-8
d_gene: NA
len: 15
j_gene: TRBJ1-5
CDR3nt: TGTGCCAGCAGCTTGGGAACAGGCTGGAATCAGCCCCAGCATTTT
CDR3aa: CASSLGTGWNQPQHF

abundance: NA
v_gene: TRBV19
d_gene: NA
len: 14
j_gene: TRBJ1-6
CDR3nt: TGTGCCAGTAGGAGCCGGGATCGGGCTTCACCCCTCCACTTT
CDR3aa: CASRSRDRASPLHF

abundance: NA
v_gene: TRBV29-1
d_gene: NA
len: 12
j_gene: TRBJ1-2
CDR3nt: TGCAGCGTTGAAGATTGGCCGCATGGCTACACCTTC
CDR3aa: CSVEDWPHGYTF

abundance: NA
v_gene: TRBV6-1
d_gene: NA
len: 17
j_gene: TRBJ2-1
CDR3nt: TGTGCCAGCAGTGCTAGGTTAATGGGAAGCTCCTACAATGAGCAGTTCTTC
CDR3aa: CASSARLMGSSYNEQFF

abundance: NA
v_gene: TRBV6-5
d_gene: NA
len: 15
j_gene: TRBJ2-1
CDR3nt: TGTGCCAGCAGTTACTCCGACGGACCCTACAATGAGCAGTTCTTC
CDR3aa: CASSYSDGPYNEQFF

abundance: NA
v_gene: TRBV9
d_gene: NA
len: 15
j_gene: TRBJ1-3
CDR3nt: TGTGCCAGCAGCGTAGATCTCAACTCTGGAAACACCATATATTTT
CDR3aa: CASSVDLNSGNTIYF

abundance: NA
v_gene: TRBV18
d_gene: NA
len: 14
j_gene: TRBJ2-1
CDR3nt: TGTGCCAGCTCAACGCCAGGGGAATGGAATGAGCAGTTCTTC
CDR3aa: CASSTPGEWNEQFF

abundance: NA
v_gene: TRBV4-3
d_gene: NA
len: 15
j_gene: TRBJ2-3
CDR3nt: TGCGCCAGCAGCCAAGACAGGCCAGGGTGGGATACGCAGTATTTT
CDR3aa: CASSQDRPGWDTQYF

abundance: few
v_gene: TRBV2
d_gene: NA
len: 12
j_gene: TRBJ1-1
CDR3nt: TGTGCCAGCAGCCGAGAGAACACTGAAGCTTTCTTT
CDR3aa: CASSRENTEAFF

abundance: NA
v_gene: TRBV28
d_gene: TRBD1
len: 14
j_gene: TRBJ2-7
CDR3nt: TGTGCCAGCAGTACAGGACAGGGGGCCTACGAGCAGTACTTC
CDR3aa: CASSTGQGAYEQYF

abundance: NA
v_gene: TRBV7-6
d_gene: NA
len: 14
j_gene: TRBJ2-5
CDR3nt: TGTGCCAGCAGCTTAGGAGGGGGGCCGGAGACCCAGTACTTC
CDR3aa: CASSLGGGPETQYF

abundance: once
v_gene: TRBV6-5
d_gene: NA
len: 13
j_gene: TRBJ1-5
CDR3nt: TGTGCCAGCTCGCGTGGTCCCCTTCAGCCCCAGCATTTT
CDR3aa: CASSRGPLQPQHF

abundance: NA
v_gene: TRBV7-2
d_gene: NA
len: 15
j_gene: TRBJ2-7
CDR3nt: TGTGCCAGCAGTCATACAGGGATTTCTTCCTACGAGCAGTACTTC
CDR3aa: CASSHTGISSYEQYF

abundance: once
v_gene: TRBV6-5
d_gene: NA
len: 14
j_gene: TRBJ1-5
CDR3nt: TGTGCCAGCAGCACGGGTCGTAGCAATCAGCCCCAGCATTTT
CDR3aa: CASSTGRSNQPQHF

abundance: NA
v_gene: TRBV27
d_gene: TRBD2
len: 18
j_gene: TRBJ2-3
CDR3nt: TGTGCCAGCAGTTTAGATCGGGGACGACTAGCGAGGTTAGATACGCAGTATTTT
CDR3aa: CASSLDRGRLARLDTQYF

abundance: NA
v_gene: TRBV7-6
d_gene: NA
len: 17
j_gene: TRBJ1-2
CDR3nt: TGTGCCAGCAGCTTAGATGCTGGGGGCCCACCTCCGGGGGGCTACACCTTC
CDR3aa: CASSLDAGGPPPGGYTF

abundance: NA
v_gene: TRBV14
d_gene: TRBD2
len: 19
j_gene: TRBJ2-7
CDR3nt: TGTGCCAGCAGCCGGACGGGACTAGCGGGAGGAACGATCTCCTACGAGCAGTACTTC
CDR3aa: CASSRTGLAGGTISYEQYF

abundance: NA
v_gene: TRBV19
d_gene: NA
len: 16
j_gene: TRBJ1-5
CDR3nt: TGTGCCAGTAGTATAAGAGGAGGTTATAGCAATCAGCCCCAGCATTTT
CDR3aa: CASSIRGGYSNQPQHF

abundance: NA
v_gene: TRBV7-2
d_gene: TRBD1
len: 15
j_gene: TRBJ1-1
CDR3nt: TGTGCCAGCAGCCACCGGACAGGGTGGGGCACTGAAGCTTTCTTT
CDR3aa: CASSHRTGWGTEAFF

abundance: NA
v_gene: TRBV5-5
d_gene: NA
len: 15
j_gene: TRBJ2-7
CDR3nt: TGTGCCAGCAGCTCGCCTAGCGAGCGGTCCTACGAGCAGTACTTC
CDR3aa: CASSSPSERSYEQYF

abundance: once
v_gene: TRBV7-2
d_gene: NA
len: 15
j_gene: TRBJ2-7
CDR3nt: TGTGCCAGCAGCGCCGACGGCGGGGTCCTCTACGAGCAGTACTTC
CDR3aa: CASSADGGVLYEQYF

abundance: NA
v_gene: TRBV4-1
d_gene: TRBD2
len: 15
j_gene: TRBJ2-7
CDR3nt: TGCGCCAGCAGCCCGTCGGGGGGGGCCGCCTACGAGCAGTACTTC
CDR3aa: CASSPSGGAAYEQYF

abundance: NA
v_gene: TRBV5-1
d_gene: NA
len: 15
j_gene: TRBJ1-2
CDR3nt: TGCGCCAGCAGCTTGGCCGGGGTGGGAGACTATGGCTACACCTTC
CDR3aa: CASSLAGVGDYGYTF

abundance: NA
v_gene: TRBV28
d_gene: NA
len: 15
j_gene: TRBJ2-2
CDR3nt: TGTGCCAGCAAAGACGAGATTACGAACACCGGGGAGCTGTTTTTT
CDR3aa: CASKDEITNTGELFF

abundance: NA
v_gene: TRBV4-3
d_gene: NA
len: 15
j_gene: TRBJ2-7
CDR3nt: TGCGCCAGCAGCCAAGCGGCGGGAAGCTCCTACGAGCAGTACTTC
CDR3aa: CASSQAAGSSYEQYF

abundance: NA
v_gene: TRBV25-1
d_gene: NA
len: 12
j_gene: TRBJ1-2
CDR3nt: TGTGCCAGCAGTGGGGGGGACGGTGGCTACACCTTC
CDR3aa: CASSGGDGGYTF

abundance: NA
v_gene: TRBV7-2
d_gene: TRBD2
len: 15
j_gene: TRBJ2-1
CDR3nt: TGTGCCAGCAGCGAGACTAGCGGGATCCACAATGAGCAGTTCTTC
CDR3aa: CASSETSGIHNEQFF

abundance: NA
v_gene: TRBV9
d_gene: NA
len: 11
j_gene: TRBJ2-1
CDR3nt: TGTGCCAGCAGCGTAGCGTCAGAGCAGTTCTTC
CDR3aa: CASSVASEQFF

abundance: NA
v_gene: TRBV6-5
d_gene: NA
len: 15
j_gene: TRBJ1-5
CDR3nt: TGTGCCAGCAGTCCCCGGTTGGGGGGGCCCGAGCCCCAGCATTTT
CDR3aa: CASSPRLGGPEPQHF

abundance: NA
v_gene: TRBV27
d_gene: NA
len: 16
j_gene: TRBJ2-1
CDR3nt: TGTGCCAGCAGTTTATCGTACGGGGTAACTCACTATGAGCAGTTCTTC
CDR3aa: CASSLSYGVTHYEQFF

abundance: NA
v_gene: TRBV6-1
d_gene: NA
len: 16
j_gene: TRBJ1-5
CDR3nt: TGTGCCAGCAGTGAATTTCCGGGGGGAAGCAATCAGCCCCAGCATTTT
CDR3aa: CASSEFPGGSNQPQHF